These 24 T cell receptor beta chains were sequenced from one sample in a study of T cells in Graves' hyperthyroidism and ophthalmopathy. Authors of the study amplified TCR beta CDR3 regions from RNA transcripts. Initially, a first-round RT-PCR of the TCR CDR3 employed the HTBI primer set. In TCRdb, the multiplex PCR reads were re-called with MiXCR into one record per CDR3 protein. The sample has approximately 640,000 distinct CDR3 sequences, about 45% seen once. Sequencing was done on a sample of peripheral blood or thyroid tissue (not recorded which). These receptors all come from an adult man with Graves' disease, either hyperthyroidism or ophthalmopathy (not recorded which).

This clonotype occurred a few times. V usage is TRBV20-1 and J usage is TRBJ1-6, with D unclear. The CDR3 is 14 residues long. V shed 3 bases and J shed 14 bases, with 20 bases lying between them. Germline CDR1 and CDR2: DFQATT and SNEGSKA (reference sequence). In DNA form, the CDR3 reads TGCAGTGCTAGTACCGTTCCCAGCTCCCCGTCCCTCCACTTT. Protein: CSASTVPSSPSLHF.

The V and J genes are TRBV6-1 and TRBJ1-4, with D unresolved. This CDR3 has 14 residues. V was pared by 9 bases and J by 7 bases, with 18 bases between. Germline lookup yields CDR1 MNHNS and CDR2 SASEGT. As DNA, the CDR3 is TGTGCCAGTAAAACAACTCCTAATGCTGAAAAACTGTTTTTT. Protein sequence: CASKTTPNAEKLFF.

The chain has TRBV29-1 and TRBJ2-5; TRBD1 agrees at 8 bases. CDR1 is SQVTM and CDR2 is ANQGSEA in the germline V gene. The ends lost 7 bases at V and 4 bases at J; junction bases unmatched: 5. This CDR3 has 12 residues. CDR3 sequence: CSDLGQGETQYF. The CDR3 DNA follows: TGCAGCGATCTCGGACAGGGAGAGACCCAGTACTTC.

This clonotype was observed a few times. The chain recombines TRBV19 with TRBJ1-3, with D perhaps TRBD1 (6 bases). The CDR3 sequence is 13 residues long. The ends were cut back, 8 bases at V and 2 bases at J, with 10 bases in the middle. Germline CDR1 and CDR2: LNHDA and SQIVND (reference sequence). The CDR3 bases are TGTGCCAGTGAAACAGGGACTGGAAACACCATATATTTT. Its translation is CASETGTGNTIYF.

CDR3 loop: CSTNRRTNEKLFF. The DNA for the CDR3 is TGCAGTACTAACAGGCGGACTAATGAAAAACTGTTTTTT. The chain uses TRBV20-1 and TRBJ1-4; the D gene is possibly TRBD1 (5 bases). The CDR3 spans 13 residues. Trimming shortened V by 8 bases and J by 2 bases, and 12 bases separated the two germline ends. CDR1 and CDR2 from the germline V gene are DFQATT and SNEGSKA (reference sequence).

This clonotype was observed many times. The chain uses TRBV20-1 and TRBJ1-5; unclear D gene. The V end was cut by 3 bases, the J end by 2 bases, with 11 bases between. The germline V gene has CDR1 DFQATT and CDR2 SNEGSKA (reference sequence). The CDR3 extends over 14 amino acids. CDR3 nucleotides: TGCAGTGCTAGTCCCCTGAATGGCAATCAGCCCCAGCATTTT. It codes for CSASPLNGNQPQHF.

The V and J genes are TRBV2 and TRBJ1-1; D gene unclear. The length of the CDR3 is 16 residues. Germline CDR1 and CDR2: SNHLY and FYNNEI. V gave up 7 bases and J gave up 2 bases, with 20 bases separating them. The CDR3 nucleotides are TGTGCCAGCACCGAAGAGGGTGGCCAGGTTAACACTGAAGCTTTCTTT. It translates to CASTEEGGQVNTEAFF.

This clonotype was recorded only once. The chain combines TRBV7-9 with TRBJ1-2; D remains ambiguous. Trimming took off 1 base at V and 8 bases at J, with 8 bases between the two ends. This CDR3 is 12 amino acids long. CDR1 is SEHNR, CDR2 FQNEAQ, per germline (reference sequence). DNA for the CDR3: TGTGCCAGCAGCTTAGGAAGCAAGGGCTACACCTTC. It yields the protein CASSLGSKGYTF.

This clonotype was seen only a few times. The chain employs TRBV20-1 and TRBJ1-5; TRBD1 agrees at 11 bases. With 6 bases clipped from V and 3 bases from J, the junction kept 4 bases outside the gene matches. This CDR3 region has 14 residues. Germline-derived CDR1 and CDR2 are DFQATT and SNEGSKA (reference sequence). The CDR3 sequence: CSARTGGDNQPQHF. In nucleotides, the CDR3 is TGCAGTGCCCGGACAGGGGGCGACAATCAGCCCCAGCATTTT.

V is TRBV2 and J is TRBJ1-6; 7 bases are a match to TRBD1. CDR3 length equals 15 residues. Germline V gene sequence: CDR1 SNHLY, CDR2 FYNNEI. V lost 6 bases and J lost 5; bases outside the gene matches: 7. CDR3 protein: CASRPATGNNSPLHF. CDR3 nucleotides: TGTGCCAGCAGGCCAGCGACAGGGAATAATTCACCCCTCCACTTT.

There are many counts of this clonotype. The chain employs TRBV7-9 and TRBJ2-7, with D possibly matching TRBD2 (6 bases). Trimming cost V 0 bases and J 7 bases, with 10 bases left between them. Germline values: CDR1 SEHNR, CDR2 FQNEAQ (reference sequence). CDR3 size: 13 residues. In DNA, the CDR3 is TGTGCCAGCAGCTTAGCCGGACTAAAGGAGCAGTACTTC. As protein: CASSLAGLKEQYF.

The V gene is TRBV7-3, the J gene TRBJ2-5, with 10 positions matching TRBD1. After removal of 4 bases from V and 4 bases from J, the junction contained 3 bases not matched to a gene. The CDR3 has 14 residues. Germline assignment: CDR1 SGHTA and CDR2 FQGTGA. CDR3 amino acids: CASSSGQGPETQYF. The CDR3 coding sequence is TGTGCCAGCAGCTCGGGACAGGGGCCAGAGACCCAGTACTTC.

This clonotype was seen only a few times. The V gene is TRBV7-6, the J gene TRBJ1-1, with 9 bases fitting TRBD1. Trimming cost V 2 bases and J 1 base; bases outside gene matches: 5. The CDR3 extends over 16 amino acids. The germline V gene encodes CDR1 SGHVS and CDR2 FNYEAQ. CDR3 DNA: TGTGCCAGCAGCTTACCCCGGGACAGGGAGAACACTGAAGCTTTCTTT. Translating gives CASSLPRDRENTEAFF.

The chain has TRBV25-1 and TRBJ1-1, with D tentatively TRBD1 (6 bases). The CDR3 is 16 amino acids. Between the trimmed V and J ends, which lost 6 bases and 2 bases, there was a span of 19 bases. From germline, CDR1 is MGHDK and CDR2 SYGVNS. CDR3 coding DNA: TGTGCCAGCAGACTCGAAGCGGGACACAAAAACACTGAAGCTTTCTTT. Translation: CASRLEAGHKNTEAFF.

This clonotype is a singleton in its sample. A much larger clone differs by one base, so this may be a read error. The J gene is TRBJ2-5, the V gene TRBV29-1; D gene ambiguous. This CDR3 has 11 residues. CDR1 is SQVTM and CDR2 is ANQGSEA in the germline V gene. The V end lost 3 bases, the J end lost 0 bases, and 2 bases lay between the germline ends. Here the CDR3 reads CSVDDQETQYF. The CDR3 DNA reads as TGCAGCGTTGACGACCAAGAGACCCAGTACTTC.

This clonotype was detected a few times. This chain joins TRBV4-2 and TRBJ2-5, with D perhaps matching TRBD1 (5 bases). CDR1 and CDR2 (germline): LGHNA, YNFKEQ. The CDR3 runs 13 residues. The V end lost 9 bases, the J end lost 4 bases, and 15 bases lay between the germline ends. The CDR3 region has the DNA TGTGCCAGACAGGCAAACTCAAGAGAGACCCAGTACTTC. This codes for CARQANSRETQYF.

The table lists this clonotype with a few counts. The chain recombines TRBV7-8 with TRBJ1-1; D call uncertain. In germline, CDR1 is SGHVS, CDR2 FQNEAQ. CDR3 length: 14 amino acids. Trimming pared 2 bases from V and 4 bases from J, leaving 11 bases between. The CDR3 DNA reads TGTGCCAGCAGCTTAAGGAAGACAACCACTGAAGCTTTCTTT. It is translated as CASSLRKTTTEAFF.

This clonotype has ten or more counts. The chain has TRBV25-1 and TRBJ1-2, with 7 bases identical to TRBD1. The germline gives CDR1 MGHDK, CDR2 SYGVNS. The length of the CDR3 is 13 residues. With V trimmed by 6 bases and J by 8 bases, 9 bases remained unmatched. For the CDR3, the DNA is TGTGCCAGCAGAGAGGGGACAGATGGGGGCTACACCTTC. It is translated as CASREGTDGGYTF.

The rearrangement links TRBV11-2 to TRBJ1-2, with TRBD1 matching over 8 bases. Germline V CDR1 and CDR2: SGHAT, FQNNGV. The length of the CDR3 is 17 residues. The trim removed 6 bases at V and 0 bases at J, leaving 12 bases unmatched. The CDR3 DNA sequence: TGTGCCAGCAGTTTATGGGACAGGCGGTCGACTAACTATGGCTACACCTTC. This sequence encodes CASSLWDRRSTNYGYTF.

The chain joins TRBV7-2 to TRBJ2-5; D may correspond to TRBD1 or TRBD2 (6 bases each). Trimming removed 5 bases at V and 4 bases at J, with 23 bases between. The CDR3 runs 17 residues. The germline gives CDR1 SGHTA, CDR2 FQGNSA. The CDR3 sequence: CASSPRTAAGIRETQYF. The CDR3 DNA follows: TGTGCCAGCAGCCCCCGGACAGCTGCGGGGATAAGAGAGACCCAGTACTTC.

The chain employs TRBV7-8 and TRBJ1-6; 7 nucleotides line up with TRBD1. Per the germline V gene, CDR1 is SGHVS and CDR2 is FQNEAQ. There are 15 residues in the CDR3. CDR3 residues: CARDRARDSYSPLHF. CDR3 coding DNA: TGTGCTAGAGATCGAGCGCGGGACAGTTATTCACCCCTCCACTTT. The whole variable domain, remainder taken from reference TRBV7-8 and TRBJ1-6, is GAGVSQSPRYKVAKRGQDVALRCDPISGHVSLFWYQQALGQGPEFLTYFQNEAQLDKSGLPSDRFFAERPEGSVSTLKIQRTQQEDSAVYLCARDRARDSYSPLHFGNGTRLTVT.

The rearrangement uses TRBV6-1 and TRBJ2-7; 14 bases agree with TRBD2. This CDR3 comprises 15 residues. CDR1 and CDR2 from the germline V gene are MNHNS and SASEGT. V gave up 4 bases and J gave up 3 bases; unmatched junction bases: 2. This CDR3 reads CASSGTSGRFYEQYF. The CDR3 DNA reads TGTGCCAGCAGTGGGACTAGCGGGAGGTTCTACGAGCAGTACTTC.

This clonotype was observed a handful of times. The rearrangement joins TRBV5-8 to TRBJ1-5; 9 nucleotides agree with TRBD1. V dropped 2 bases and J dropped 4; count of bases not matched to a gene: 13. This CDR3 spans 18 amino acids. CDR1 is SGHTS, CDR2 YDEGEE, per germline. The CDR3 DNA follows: TGTGCCAGCAGCTTTTATCCAACCGGGACAGGGTTAAATCAGCCCCAGCATTTT. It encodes CASSFYPTGTGLNQPQHF.

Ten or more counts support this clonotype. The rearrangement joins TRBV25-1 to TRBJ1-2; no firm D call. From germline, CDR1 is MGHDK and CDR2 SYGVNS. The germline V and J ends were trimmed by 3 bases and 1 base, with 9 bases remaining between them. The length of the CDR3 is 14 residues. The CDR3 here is CASSDAPGNYGYTF. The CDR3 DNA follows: TGTGCCAGCAGTGACGCCCCGGGTAACTATGGCTACACCTTC.